The 2 T cell receptor beta chains given below trace back to one sample, sequenced in a study of early T cells in non-severe SARS-CoV-2 infection. A single record per CDR3 protein comes from TCRdb applying MiXCR to the 5' RACE reads. The sample includes 75,000 to 100,000 distinct CDR3 sequences, over 15% seen only once; the top ten take roughly 1.2%. Sequences were obtained from whole blood. The receptors derive from an adult who was a healthcare worker with PCR-confirmed SARS-CoV-2 infection or an uninfected control (not recorded which).

This clonotype was recorded at least ten times. The chain links TRBV6-5 to TRBJ1-2, with 8 bases matching TRBD1. The CDR3 sequence is 16 residues long. The germline CDR1 and CDR2 sequences are MNHEY and SVGAGI. The V segment lost 4 bases and the J segment 4 bases; nucleotides outside the gene matches: 11. The CDR3 nucleotides are TGTGCCAGCAGTTCCCCGGGAGACAGGGGATTCTATGGCTACACCTTC. This sequence encodes CASSSPGDRGFYGYTF.

This clonotype was seen a handful of times. V usage is TRBV2 and J usage is TRBJ1-4; D perhaps matches TRBD1 (6 bases). The CDR3 runs to 11 residues. The V gene lost 4 bases and the J gene lost 10 bases, with 7 bases spanning the gap. CDR1 is SNHLY and CDR2 is FYNNEI in the germline V gene. The CDR3 here is CASSVGGKLFF. The CDR3 DNA sequence: TGTGCCAGCAGTGTAGGGGGAAAACTGTTTTTT.